The rows below give T cell receptor beta chains drawn from one sample of a study of T-cell memory formation after mild COVID-19. MiXCR, run by TCRdb on the 5' RACE reads, gives a single entry per CDR3 protein. The sample has approximately 500,000 distinct CDR3 sequences, 20% to 30% seen once. Sequenced sample: PBMCs or a T cell subset sorted from them (not recorded which). The receptors were sampled from an adult woman who had mild COVID-19 (a few samples of this study predate the infection). Cell type and time point are not known. The CDR3 runs from the conserved cysteine through the conserved F or W. The D gene is left open where the match is weak. The size field is filled for only some rows; it gives once, few, many or a size class.

-	-	TRBV10-3	TRBJ1-1	TGTGCCATGGGCGTGTTGTGGCTCTCGGGGGGGACTGAAGCTTTCTTT	CAMGVLWLSGGTEAFF
-	TRBD2	TRBV20-1	TRBJ2-3	TGCAGTGTTCGGACTAGCGGGAGAGTGGGTACGCAGTATTTT	CSVRTSGRVGTQYF
-	-	TRBV4-3	TRBJ1-2	TGCGCCAGCAGCCAAGATCGGGGGTTGGGGGTAGGTTATGGCTACACCTTC	CASSQDRGLGVGYGYTF
-	TRBD2	TRBV7-6	TRBJ2-1	TGTGCCAGCAGCTTAGGACTGGGTAGCGGGAGTGATACAGAGCAGTTCTTC	CASSLGLGSGSDTEQFF
-	-	TRBV20-1	TRBJ1-5	TGCAGCGCTCGTAGGGGAGGTCAGCCCCAGCATTTT	CSARRGGQPQHF
once	TRBD1	TRBV9	TRBJ2-1	TGTGCCAGCAGCGCCGACAGGGTCAATGAGCAGTTCTTC	CASSADRVNEQFF
few	-	TRBV7-2	TRBJ2-7	TGTGCCAGCAGCAACCGGGACCCGGCTGGCGAGCAGTACTTC	CASSNRDPAGEQYF
-	-	TRBV10-3	TRBJ2-2	TGTGCCACCCACGGGACGAACACCGGGGAGCTGTTTTTT	CATHGTNTGELFF
-	-	TRBV18	TRBJ2-3	TGTGCCAGCTCGCCGGGACCCTCAAGGGGTACGCAGTATTTT	CASSPGPSRGTQYF
few	-	TRBV7-9	TRBJ2-5	TGTGCCAGCAGCCCCCCGATAAGTCAAGAGACCCAGTACTTC	CASSPPISQETQYF
-	TRBD1	TRBV19	TRBJ2-2	TGTGCCAGTAGTCCCCAGACAGGGGGCACCGGGGAGCTGTTTTTT	CASSPQTGGTGELFF
-	-	TRBV20-1	TRBJ1-1	TGCAGTGCTAAAGATGTGGGGATTTCTGGTTTCTTT	CSAKDVGISGFF
few	TRBD2	TRBV12-3/TRBV12-4	TRBJ2-5	TGTGCCAGCAGTCTGGGACTAGCGGGGCCAGGTGTTAAGACCCAGTACTTC	CASSLGLAGPGVKTQYF
-	-	TRBV5-5	TRBJ1-2	TGTGCCAGCAGCTTGGACAGTTTCTATGGCTACACCTTC	CASSLDSFYGYTF
once	TRBD2	TRBV5-1	TRBJ2-5	TGCGCCAGCAGCTTGGTCCAGCGGGGACAAGAGACCCAGTACTTC	CASSLVQRGQETQYF
-	-	TRBV29-1	TRBJ2-1	TGCAGCGCCACTCTAGGGTACAATGAGCAGTTCTTC	CSATLGYNEQFF
-	TRBD1	TRBV15	TRBJ1-5	TGTGCCACCCACCGGACAGGGGGGTATCAGCCCCAGCATTTT	CATHRTGGYQPQHF
-	-	TRBV11-2	TRBJ2-7	TGTGCCAGCAGCAGCTTCCAGGGAGCCTACGAGCAGTACTTC	CASSSFQGAYEQYF
-	-	TRBV7-8	TRBJ1-1	TGTGCCAGCAGCTGGGACCCCGGGACCCGGGGCACTGAAGCTTTCTTT	CASSWDPGTRGTEAFF
many	-	TRBV20-1	TRBJ2-1	TGCAGTGCTTTAACCAGGGTCCATGAGCAGTTCTTC	CSALTRVHEQFF
-	TRBD2	TRBV29-1	TRBJ2-1	TGCAGCGTTGAAGGGCGGGAGGACCGGAATGAGCAGTTCTTC	CSVEGREDRNEQFF
few	TRBD2	TRBV5-1	TRBJ2-7	TGCGCCAGCAGCGACACCGGGACTAGCGTACTTCAAGACTTC	CASSDTGTSVLQDF
few	TRBD2	TRBV11-3	TRBJ2-1	TGTGCCAGCAGCCAGAAGCGGGAGGCGGGTAATGAGCAGTTCTTC	CASSQKREAGNEQFF
-	-	TRBV2	TRBJ2-3	TGTGCCAGCAGTGAAGGCTCAGGGCTAAACACAGATACGCAGTATTTT	CASSEGSGLNTDTQYF
-	TRBD2	TRBV24-1	TRBJ2-3	TGTGCCACCTCCATTGGACTAGCGGAAACAGATACGCAGTATTTT	CATSIGLAETDTQYF
-	-	TRBV19	TRBJ1-5	TGTGCCAGTAGTATTATATCGATGCAGGACAATCAGCCCCAGCATTTT	CASSIISMQDNQPQHF
-	-	TRBV20-1	TRBJ2-7	TGCAGTGCTAAGGGGACCGGCGGAGGGTCGTCCGAGCAGTACTTC	CSAKGTGGGSSEQYF
few	TRBD2	TRBV20-1	TRBJ2-2	TGCAGTGCTAGAGAGGGCGGGAGAAGCACCGGGGAGCTGTTTTTT	CSAREGGRSTGELFF
-	-	TRBV7-3	TRBJ2-1	TGTGCCAGCAGCTTAGGTAGGGGTGGCGAAAGCTCCTACAATGAGCAGTTCTTC	CASSLGRGGESSYNEQFF
once	-	TRBV2	TRBJ1-1	TGTGCCAGCAGCGCCCAGGGTTCGAACACTGAAGCTTTCTTT	CASSAQGSNTEAFF
many	-	TRBV5-1	TRBJ1-1	TGTGCCAGCAGTCCAGGCGGCACTGAAGCTTTCTTT	CASSPGGTEAFF
-	-	TRBV20-1	TRBJ2-1	TGCAGTTCTACTCCCACTGAGCAGTTCTTC	CSSTPTEQFF
-	-	TRBV5-4	TRBJ2-3	TGTGCCAGCAGCTTTAGTCCCACGGGGACGGATACGCAGTATTTT	CASSFSPTGTDTQYF
-	TRBD2	TRBV7-6	TRBJ2-1	TGTGCCAGCAGCTTGGGGGACTACCCCTACAATGAGCAGTTCTTC	CASSLGDYPYNEQFF
few	TRBD2	TRBV6-2/TRBV6-3	TRBJ2-7	TGTGCCAGCAGTTACGGGGCGGGAGCCTATTCCTACGAGCAGTACTTC	CASSYGAGAYSYEQYF
-	TRBD2	TRBV4-2	TRBJ2-1	TGTGCCAGCAGCCGGACTAGCGGGAGGAACTACAATGAGCAGTTCTTC	CASSRTSGRNYNEQFF
-	TRBD2	TRBV5-6	TRBJ2-1	TGTGCCAGCAGCTTAGGACTAGCGGGGTCTCTGAACAATGAGCAGTTCTTC	CASSLGLAGSLNNEQFF
few	-	TRBV10-3	TRBJ1-1	TGTGCCATCAGTGATAGTAAGGCCACTGAAGCTTTCTTT	CAISDSKATEAFF
-	-	TRBV12-3/TRBV12-4	TRBJ1-5	TGTGCCAGCAGTTTGGGAACTGCCGGGCTCCCGAAGCATTTT	CASSLGTAGLPKHF
-	-	TRBV2	TRBJ1-1	TGTGCCAGCAAGGGTACAGGGCGGGGGCCGGGGGACACTGAAGCTTTCTTT	CASKGTGRGPGDTEAFF
-	-	TRBV11-3	TRBJ2-1	TGTGCCAGCGCGTTCGAATATGAGCAGTTCTTC	CASAFEYEQFF
few	TRBD2	TRBV4-1	TRBJ2-7	TGCGCCAGCAGCCAAGAGGAGAGCGGGAGAGCCTACGAGCAGTACTTC	CASSQEESGRAYEQYF
-	-	TRBV29-1	TRBJ2-1	TGCAGCGTTGAAAAGGGGAGCTCCTACAATGAGCAGTTCTTC	CSVEKGSSYNEQFF
-	-	TRBV5-1	TRBJ2-7	TGCGCCAGTGATCAGGGACTTCGTATCTCCTACGAGCAGTACTTC	CASDQGLRISYEQYF
-	TRBD1	TRBV3-1	TRBJ2-7	TGTGCCAGCAGCCAAGATATCGGGACAGGGCACTACGAGCAGTACTTC	CASSQDIGTGHYEQYF